The 4 T cell receptor beta chains listed next were all sequenced from one sample in a study of T-cell memory formation after mild COVID-19. TCRdb reanalysed the 5' RACE reads using MiXCR and keeps one entry per CDR3 protein. The table has approximately 350,000 distinct CDR3 sequences, 10% to 15% seen once. The sample taken for sequencing was PBMCs or a T cell subset sorted from them (not recorded which). Receptor source: a man between 18 and 35 years old who had mild COVID-19 (a few samples of this study predate the infection). Cell type and time point are not known.

This chain joins TRBV15 and TRBJ2-7; TRBD2 is a possible D gene (6 bases). This CDR3 region has 14 residues. Trimming left V 4 bases short and J 5 bases short, with 15 bases between. The germline gives CDR1 LNHNV, CDR2 YYDKDF (reference sequence). The CDR3 region has the DNA TGTGCCACCAGCAATCCGGGGGAATTCGACGAGCAGTACTTC. Residues: CATSNPGEFDEQYF.

The J gene is TRBJ2-1, the V gene TRBV12-3 or TRBV12-4; 15 bases fit TRBD2. This CDR3 spans 18 amino acids. After removal of 5 bases from V and 4 bases from J, the junction contained 9 bases not matched to a gene. The DNA of the CDR3 is TGTGCCAGCAGTGCCGGGACTAGCGGGGGGCAGATGTACAATGAGCAGTTCTTC. Protein product: CASSAGTSGGQMYNEQFF.

The chain employs TRBV5-1 and TRBJ1-3, with 10 bases matching TRBD1. The CDR3 contains 17 residues. From germline, CDR1 is SGHRS and CDR2 YFSETQ. V lost 3 bases to trimming and J lost 0 bases; unmatched junction nucleotides: 6. In DNA, the CDR3 is TGCGCCAGCAGCTCCGGGGACAGGGGCTACTCTGGAAACACCATATATTTT. It translates to CASSSGDRGYSGNTIYF.

This chain connects TRBV12-5 to TRBJ2-5; D remains ambiguous. The CDR3 contains 11 residues. Germline CDR1 and CDR2: LGHNT and FRNRAP. The ends were cut back, 3 bases at V and 5 bases at J, with 4 bases in the middle. CDR3 bases: TGTGCTAGTGGTTTCGCTGAGACCCAGTACTTC. This encodes CASGFAETQYF.